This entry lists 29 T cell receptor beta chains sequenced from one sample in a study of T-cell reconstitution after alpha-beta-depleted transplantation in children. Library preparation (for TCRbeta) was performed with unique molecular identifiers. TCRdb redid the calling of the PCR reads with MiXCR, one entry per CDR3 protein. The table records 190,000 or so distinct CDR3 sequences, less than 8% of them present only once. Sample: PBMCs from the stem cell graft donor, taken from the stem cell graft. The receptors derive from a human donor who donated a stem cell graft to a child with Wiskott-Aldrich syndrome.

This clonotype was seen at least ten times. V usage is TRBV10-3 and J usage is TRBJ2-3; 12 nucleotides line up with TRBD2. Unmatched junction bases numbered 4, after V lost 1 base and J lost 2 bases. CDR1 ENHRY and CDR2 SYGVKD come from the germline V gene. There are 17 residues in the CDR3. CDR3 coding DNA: TGTGCCATCAGTGAGTTAGGACTAGCGGGGCACACAGATACGCAGTATTTT. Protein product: CAISELGLAGHTDTQYF.

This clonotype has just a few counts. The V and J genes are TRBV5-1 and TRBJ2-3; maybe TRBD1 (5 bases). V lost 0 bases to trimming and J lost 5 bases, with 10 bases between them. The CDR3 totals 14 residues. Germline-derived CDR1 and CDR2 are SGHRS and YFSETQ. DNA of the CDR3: TGCGCCAGCAGCTTGGCCATCACAGGAGATACGCAGTATTTT. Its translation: CASSLAITGDTQYF.

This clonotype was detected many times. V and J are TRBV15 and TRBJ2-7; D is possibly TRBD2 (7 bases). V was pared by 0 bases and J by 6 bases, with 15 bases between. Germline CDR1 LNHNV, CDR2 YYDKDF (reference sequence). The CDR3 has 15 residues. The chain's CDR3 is CATSRERGLLGEQYF. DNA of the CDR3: TGTGCCACCAGCAGAGAGCGGGGGCTACTAGGCGAGCAGTACTTC.

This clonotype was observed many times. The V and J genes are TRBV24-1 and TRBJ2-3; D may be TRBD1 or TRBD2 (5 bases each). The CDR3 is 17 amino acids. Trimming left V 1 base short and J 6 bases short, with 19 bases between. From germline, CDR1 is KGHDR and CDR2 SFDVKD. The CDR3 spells CATSDLSRGGTEDTQYF. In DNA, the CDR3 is TGTGCCACCAGTGATTTATCCCGAGGTGGGACCGAGGATACGCAGTATTTT.

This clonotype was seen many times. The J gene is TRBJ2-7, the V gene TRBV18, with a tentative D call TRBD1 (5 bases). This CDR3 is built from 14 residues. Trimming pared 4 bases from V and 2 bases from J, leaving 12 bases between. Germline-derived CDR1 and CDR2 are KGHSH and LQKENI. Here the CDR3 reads CASSRTGSTYEQYF. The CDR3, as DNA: TGTGCCAGCTCACGAACAGGCTCCACCTACGAGCAGTACTTC.

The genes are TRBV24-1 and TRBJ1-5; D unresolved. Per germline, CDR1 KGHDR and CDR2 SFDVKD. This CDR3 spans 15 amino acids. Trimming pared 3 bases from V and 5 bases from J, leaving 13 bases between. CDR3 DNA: TGTGCCACCAGTGATGGCTGGGGTCGAGATCAGCCCCAGCATTTT. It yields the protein CATSDGWGRDQPQHF.

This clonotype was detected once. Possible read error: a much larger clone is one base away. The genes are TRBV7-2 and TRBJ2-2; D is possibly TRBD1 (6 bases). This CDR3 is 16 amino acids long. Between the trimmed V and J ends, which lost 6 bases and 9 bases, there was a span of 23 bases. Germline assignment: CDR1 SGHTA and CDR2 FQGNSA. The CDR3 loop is CASSPGQLILTRELFF. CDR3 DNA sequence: TGTGCCAGCAGTCCCGGACAGCTAATACTGACCAGGGAGCTGTTTTTT.

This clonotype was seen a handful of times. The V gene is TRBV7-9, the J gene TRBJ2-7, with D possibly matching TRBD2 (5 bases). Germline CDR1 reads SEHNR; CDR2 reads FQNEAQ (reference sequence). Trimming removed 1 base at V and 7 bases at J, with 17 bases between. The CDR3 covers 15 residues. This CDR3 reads CASSLVAGASDEQYF. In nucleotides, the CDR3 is TGTGCCAGCAGCTTAGTTGCGGGTGCTTCGGATGAGCAGTACTTC.

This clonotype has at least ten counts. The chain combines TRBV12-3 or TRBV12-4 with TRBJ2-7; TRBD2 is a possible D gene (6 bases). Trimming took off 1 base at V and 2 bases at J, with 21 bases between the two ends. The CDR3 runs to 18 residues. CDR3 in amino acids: CASSLVRRAAGSTYEQYF. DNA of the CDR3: TGTGCCAGCAGTTTAGTAAGAAGGGCGGCGGGAAGTACCTACGAGCAGTACTTC.

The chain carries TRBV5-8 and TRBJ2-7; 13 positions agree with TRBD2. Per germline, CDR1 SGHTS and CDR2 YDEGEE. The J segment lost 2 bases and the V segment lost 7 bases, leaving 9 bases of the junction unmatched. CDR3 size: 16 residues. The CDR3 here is CASGPWTSGGTYEQYF. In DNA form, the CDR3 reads TGTGCCAGCGGCCCCTGGACTAGCGGGGGTACCTACGAGCAGTACTTC. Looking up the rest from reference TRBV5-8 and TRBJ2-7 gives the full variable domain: EAGVTQSPTHLIKTRGQQATLRCSPISGHTSVYWYQQALGLGLQFLLWYDEGEERNRGNFPPRFSGRQFPNYSSELNVNALELEDSALYLCASGPWTSGGTYEQYFGPGTRLTVT.

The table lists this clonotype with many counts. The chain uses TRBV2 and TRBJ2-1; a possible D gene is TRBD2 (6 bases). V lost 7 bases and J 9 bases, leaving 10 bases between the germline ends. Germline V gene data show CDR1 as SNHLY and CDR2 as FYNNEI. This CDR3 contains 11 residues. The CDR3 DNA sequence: TGTGCCAGCAATCGGGAGATTGAGCAGTTCTTC. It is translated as CASNREIEQFF. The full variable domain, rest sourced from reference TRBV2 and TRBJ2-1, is EPEVTQTPSHQVTQMGQEVILRCVPISNHLYFYWYRQILGQKVEFLVSFYNNEISEKSEIFDDQFSVERPDGSNFTLKIRSTKLEDSAMYFCASNREIEQFFGPGTRLTVL.

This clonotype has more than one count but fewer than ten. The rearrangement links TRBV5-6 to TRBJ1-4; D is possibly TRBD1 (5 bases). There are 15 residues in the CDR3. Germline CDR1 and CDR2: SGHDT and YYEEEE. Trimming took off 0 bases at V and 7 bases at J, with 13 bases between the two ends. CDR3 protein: CASSLVGQGPEKLFF. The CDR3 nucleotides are TGTGCCAGCAGCTTGGTTGGGCAGGGTCCTGAAAAACTGTTTTTT.

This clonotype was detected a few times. CDR3 coding DNA: TGTGCCAGCACCCCGGCGACAGGGCTCTCCTACAATGAGCAGTTCTTC. Its translation: CASTPATGLSYNEQFF. The chain employs TRBV25-1 and TRBJ2-1; the match to TRBD1 covers 7 bases. V dropped 7 bases and J dropped 0; count of bases not matched to a gene: 9. In germline, CDR1 is MGHDK, CDR2 SYGVNS. The CDR3 contains 16 residues.

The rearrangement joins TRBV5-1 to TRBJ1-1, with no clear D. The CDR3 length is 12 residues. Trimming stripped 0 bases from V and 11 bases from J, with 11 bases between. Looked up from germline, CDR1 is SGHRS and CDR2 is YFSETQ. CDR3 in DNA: TGCGCCAGCAGCTTGGTCCGCGGTGAGGCTTTCTTT. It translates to CASSLVRGEAFF.

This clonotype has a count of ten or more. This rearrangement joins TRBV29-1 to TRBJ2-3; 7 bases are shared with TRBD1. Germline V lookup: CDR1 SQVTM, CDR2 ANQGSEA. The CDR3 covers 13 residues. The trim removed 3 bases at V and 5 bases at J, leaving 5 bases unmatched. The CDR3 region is CSVDDRVGDTQYF. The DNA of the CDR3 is TGCAGCGTTGATGACAGGGTGGGAGATACGCAGTATTTT.

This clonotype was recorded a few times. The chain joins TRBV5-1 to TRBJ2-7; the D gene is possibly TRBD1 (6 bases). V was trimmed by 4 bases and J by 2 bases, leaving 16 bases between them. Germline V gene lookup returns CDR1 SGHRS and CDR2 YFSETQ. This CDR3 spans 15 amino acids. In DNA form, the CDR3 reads TGCGCCAGCAGCCGGGACATCGGCCTAACCTACGAGCAGTACTTC. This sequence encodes CASSRDIGLTYEQYF. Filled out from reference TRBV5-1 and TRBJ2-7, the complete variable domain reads KAGVTQTPRYLIKTRGQQVTLSCSPISGHRSVSWYQQTPGQGLQFLFEYFSETQRNKGNFPGRFSGRQFSNSRSEMNVSTLELGDSALYLCASSRDIGLTYEQYFGPGTRLTVT.

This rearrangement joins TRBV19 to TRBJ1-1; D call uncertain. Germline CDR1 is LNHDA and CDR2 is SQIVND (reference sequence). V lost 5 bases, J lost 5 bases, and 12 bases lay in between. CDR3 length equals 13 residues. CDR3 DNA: TGTGCCAGTAGTCAGGATGGTAGAACTGAAGCTTTCTTT. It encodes CASSQDGRTEAFF. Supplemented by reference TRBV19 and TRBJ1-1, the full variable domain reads DGGITQSPKYLFRKEGQNVTLSCEQNLNHDAMYWYRQDPGQGLRLIYYSQIVNDFQKGDIAEGYSVSREKKESFPLTVTSAQKNPTAFYLCASSQDGRTEAFFGQGTRLTVV.

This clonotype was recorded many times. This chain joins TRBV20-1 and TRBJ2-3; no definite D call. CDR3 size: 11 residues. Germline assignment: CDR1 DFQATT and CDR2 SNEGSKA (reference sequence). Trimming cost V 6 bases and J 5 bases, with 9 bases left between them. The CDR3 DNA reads TGCAGTGCCCGCAAGCGAGATACGCAGTATTTT. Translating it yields CSARKRDTQYF.

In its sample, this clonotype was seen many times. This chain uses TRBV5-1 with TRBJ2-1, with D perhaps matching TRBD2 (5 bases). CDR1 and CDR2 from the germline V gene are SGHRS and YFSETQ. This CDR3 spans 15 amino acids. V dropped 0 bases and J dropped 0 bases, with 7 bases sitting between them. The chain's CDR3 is CASSLGAASYNEQFF. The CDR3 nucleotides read TGCGCCAGCAGCTTGGGAGCGGCCTCCTACAATGAGCAGTTCTTC.

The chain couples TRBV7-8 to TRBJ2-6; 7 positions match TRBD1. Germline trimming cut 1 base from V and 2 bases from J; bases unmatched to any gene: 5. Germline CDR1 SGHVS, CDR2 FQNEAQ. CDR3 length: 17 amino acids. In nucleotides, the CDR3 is TGTGCCAGCAGCTTAGTAACAGGGGTTCCTGGGGCCAACGTCCTGACTTTC. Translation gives CASSLVTGVPGANVLTF.

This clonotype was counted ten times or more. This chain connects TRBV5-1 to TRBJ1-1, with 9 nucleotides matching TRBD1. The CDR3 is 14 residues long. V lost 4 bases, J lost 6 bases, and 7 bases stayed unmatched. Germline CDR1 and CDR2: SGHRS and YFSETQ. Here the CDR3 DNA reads TGCGCCAGCAGCCTAATACAGGGGGCCCCTGAAGCTTTCTTT. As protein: CASSLIQGAPEAFF.

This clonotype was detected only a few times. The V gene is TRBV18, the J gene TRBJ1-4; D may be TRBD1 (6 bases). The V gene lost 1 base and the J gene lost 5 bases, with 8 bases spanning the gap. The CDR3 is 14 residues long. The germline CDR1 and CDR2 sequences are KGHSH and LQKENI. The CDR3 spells CASSPQGGNEKLFF. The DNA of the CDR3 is TGTGCCAGCTCACCACAGGGGGGAAATGAAAAACTGTTTTTT.

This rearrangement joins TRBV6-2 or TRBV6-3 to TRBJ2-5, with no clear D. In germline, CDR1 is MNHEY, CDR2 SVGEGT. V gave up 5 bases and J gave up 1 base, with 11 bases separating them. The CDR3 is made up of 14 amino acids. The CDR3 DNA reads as TGTGCCAGCAGTCCCAACAATTTCCAAGAGACCCAGTACTTC. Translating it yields CASSPNNFQETQYF.

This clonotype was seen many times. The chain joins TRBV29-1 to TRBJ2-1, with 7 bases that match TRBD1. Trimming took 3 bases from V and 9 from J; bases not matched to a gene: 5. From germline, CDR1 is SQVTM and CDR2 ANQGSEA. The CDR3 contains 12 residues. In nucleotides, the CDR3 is TGCAGCGTTGAGGGACAGTTCACTGAGCAGTTCTTC. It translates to CSVEGQFTEQFF.

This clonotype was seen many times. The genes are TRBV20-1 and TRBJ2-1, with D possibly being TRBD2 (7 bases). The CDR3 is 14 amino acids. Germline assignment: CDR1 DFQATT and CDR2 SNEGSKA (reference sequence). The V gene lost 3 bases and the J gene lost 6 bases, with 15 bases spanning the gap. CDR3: CSARGGPGSNEQFF. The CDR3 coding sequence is TGCAGTGCTAGGGGGGGGCCGGGATCCAATGAGCAGTTCTTC.

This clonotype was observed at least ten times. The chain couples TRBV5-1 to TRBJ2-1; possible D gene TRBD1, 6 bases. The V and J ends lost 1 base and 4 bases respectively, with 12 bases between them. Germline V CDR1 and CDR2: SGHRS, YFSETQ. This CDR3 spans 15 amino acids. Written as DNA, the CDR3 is TGCGCCAGCAGCTTGACAGGGATCGGGTACAATGAGCAGTTCTTC. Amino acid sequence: CASSLTGIGYNEQFF.

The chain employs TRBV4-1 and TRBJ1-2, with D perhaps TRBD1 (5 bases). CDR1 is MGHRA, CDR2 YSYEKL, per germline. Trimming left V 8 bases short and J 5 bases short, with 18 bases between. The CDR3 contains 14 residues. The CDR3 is CASAQSGGLYGYTF. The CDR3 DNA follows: TGCGCCAGCGCCCAGAGCGGGGGACTATATGGCTACACCTTC.

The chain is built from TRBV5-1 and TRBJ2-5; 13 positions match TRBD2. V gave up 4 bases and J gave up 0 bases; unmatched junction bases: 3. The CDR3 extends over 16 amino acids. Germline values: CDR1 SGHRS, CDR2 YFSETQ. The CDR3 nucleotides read TGCGCCAGCAGCCGGACTAGCGGGGGCAACCAAGAGACCCAGTACTTC. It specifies CASSRTSGGNQETQYF.

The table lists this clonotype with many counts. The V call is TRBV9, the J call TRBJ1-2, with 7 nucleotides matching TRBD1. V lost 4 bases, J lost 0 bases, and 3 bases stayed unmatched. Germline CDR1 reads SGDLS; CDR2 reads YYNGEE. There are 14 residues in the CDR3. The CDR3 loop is CASSPQGTNYGYTF. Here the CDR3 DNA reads TGTGCCAGCAGCCCACAGGGGACTAACTATGGCTACACCTTC.